This TCR beta chain was captured in a study of CD4+ T cells in melanoma. TCRdb keeps only in-frame clones here, not all; method: immunoSEQ multiplex PCR. The table shows under 11,000 clones, with roughly 60% occurring only once. The CDR3 contains 14 residues. Germline lookup yields CDR1 GTSNPN and CDR2 SVGIG (reference sequence). The V end was cut by 0 bases, the J end by 2 bases, with 10 bases between. The sequencing sample was made of cells from a culture (not recorded whether cultured in vitro). The chain carries TRBV30 and TRBJ2-5; D is ambiguous. The receptor's source is a human donor with melanoma. This CDR3 reads CAWSVLGSQETQYF. In DNA form, the CDR3 reads TGTGCCTGGAGTGTACTTGGGTCTCAAGAGACCCAGTACTTC.